This TCR beta chain is drawn from a study of blood T cell repertoires in COVID-19. Background on the study: Sites in the United States, Italy and Spain provided acute and convalescent COVID-19 samples.

Under the authors' procedure: Amplification of reference gene primers was used by the study to estimate nucleated cell counts. Generated by immunoSEQ multiplex PCR, the TCRdb table keeps only in-frame clones and is missing some. That table gives V, J and clone size, and the DNA gave D and trimming. This table has 55,000 to 80,000 clones, about 79% appearing once. This CDR3 contains 13 residues. V trimming: 5 bases; J trimming: 7 bases; junction bases outside the gene matches: 2. Per the germline V gene, CDR1 is MNHEY and CDR2 is SVGAGI. Sequencing was done on a sample of peripheral blood. The chain carries TRBV6-5 and TRBJ1-4, with TRBD1 matching 9 bases. This receptor was obtained from a man aged 65 to 85 with acute or convalescent COVID-19. Here the CDR3 reads CASSRQGGEKLFF. CDR3 sequence (DNA): TGTGCCAGCAGTAGACAGGGGGGTGAAAAACTGTTTTTT.